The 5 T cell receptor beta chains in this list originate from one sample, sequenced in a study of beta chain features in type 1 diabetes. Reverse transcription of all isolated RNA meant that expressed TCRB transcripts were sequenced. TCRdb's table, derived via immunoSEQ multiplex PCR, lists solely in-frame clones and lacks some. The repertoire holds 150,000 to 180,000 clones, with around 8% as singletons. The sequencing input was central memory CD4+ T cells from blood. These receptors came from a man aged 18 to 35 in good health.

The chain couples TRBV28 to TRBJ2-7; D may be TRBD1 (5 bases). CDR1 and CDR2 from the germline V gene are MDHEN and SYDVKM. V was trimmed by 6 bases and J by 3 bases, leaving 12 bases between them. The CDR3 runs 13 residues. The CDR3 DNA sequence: TGTGCCAGCAGCCCACAGGCGGTCTACGAGCAGTACTTC. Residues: CASSPQAVYEQYF.

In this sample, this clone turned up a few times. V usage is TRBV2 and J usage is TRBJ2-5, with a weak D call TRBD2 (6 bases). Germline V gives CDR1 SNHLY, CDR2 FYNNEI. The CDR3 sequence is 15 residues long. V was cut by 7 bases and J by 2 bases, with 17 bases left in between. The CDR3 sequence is CASTLQAGPQETQYF. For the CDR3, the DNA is TGTGCCAGCACCCTACAGGCGGGACCTCAAGAGACCCAGTACTTC.

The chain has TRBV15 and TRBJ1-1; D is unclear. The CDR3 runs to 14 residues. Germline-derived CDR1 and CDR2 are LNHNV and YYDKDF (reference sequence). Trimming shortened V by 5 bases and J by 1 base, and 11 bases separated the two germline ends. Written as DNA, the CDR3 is TGTGCCACCAGCCTCGGTGGGAGGAACACTGAAGCTTTCTTT. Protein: CATSLGGRNTEAFF.

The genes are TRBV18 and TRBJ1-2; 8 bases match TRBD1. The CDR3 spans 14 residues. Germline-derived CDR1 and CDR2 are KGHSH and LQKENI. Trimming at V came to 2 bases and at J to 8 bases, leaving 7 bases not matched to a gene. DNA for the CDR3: TGTGCCAGCTCACCAAGAGGACAGGGCGAAGGCTACACCTTC. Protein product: CASSPRGQGEGYTF.

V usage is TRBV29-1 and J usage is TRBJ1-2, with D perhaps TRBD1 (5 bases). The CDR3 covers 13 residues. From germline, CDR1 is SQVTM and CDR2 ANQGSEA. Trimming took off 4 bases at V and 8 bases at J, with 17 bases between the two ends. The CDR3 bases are TGCAGCGTTGCGGCGGGGGGAGAGGGCGGCTACACCTTC. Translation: CSVAAGGEGGYTF.